This T cell receptor (beta chain) was sequenced in a study of T-cell memory formation after mild COVID-19. The germline CDR1 and CDR2 sequences are SGDLS and YYNGEE. Losses at the gene ends were 2 bases for V and 7 bases for J; bases not matched to a gene: 12. CDR3 length: 16 amino acids. TCRdb ran MiXCR on the 5' RACE reads and lists one entry per CDR3 protein. The sample consists of hundreds of thousands of distinct CDR3 sequences, roughly a fifth of them appearing once. This clonotype was detected only a few times. Material: PBMCs or a T cell subset sorted from them (not recorded which). The chain is built from TRBV9 and TRBJ2-5, with TRBD1 matching over 9 bases. This clonotype was sampled from an adult woman who had mild COVID-19 (a few samples of this study predate the infection). Cell type and time point are not known. The DNA of the CDR3 is TGTGCCAGCAGCGTCGGGACAGGGATCAAAATTGGGACCCAGTACTTC. Amino acids: CASSVGTGIKIGTQYF.